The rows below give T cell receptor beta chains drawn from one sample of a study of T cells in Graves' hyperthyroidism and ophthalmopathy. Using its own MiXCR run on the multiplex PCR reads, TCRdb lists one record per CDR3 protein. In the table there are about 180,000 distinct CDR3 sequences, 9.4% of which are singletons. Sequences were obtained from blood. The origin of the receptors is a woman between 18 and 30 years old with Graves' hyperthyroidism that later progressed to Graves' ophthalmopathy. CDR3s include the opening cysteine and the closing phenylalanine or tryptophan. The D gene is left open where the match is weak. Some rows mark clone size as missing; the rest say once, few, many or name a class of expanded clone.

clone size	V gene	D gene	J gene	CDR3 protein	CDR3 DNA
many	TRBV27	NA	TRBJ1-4	CASSFDEGTYNEKLFF	TGTGCCAGCAGTTTTGACGAGGGGACTTATAATGAAAAACTGTTTTTT
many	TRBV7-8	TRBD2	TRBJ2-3	CASSAGLAWGNTQYF	TGTGCCAGCAGCGCCGGACTAGCTTGGGGGAATACGCAGTATTTT
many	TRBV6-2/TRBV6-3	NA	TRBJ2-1	CASSLPYYGDSYNEQFF	TGTGCCAGCAGTCTCCCCTACTATGGGGACTCCTACAATGAGCAGTTCTTC
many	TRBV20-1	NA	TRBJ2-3	CSAIPSADTQYF	TGCAGTGCTATTCCATCCGCAGATACGCAGTATTTT
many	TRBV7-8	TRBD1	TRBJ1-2	CASSLDVGGVYGYTF	TGTGCCAGCAGCTTAGATGTAGGGGGCGTCTATGGCTACACCTTC
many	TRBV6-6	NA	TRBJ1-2	CASSYVTGGGYTF	TGTGCCAGCAGTTACGTGACAGGCGGAGGGTACACCTTC
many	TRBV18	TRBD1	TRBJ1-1	CASSPALQGMNTEAFF	TGTGCCAGCTCACCTGCCCTACAGGGGATGAACACTGAAGCTTTCTTT
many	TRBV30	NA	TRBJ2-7	CAWSVLTTEQYF	TGTGCCTGGAGTGTGCTTACTACGGAGCAGTACTTC
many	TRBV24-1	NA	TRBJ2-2	CATSDLPEAGELFF	TGTGCCACCAGTGATTTACCGGAAGCCGGGGAGCTGTTTTTT
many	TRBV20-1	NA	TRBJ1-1	CSARDPGITEAFF	TGCAGTGCTAGAGATCCAGGGATCACTGAAGCTTTCTTT
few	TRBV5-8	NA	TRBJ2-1	CASSTLGGGREQFF	TGTGCCAGCTCTACCCTAGGGGGGGGACGGGAGCAGTTCTTC
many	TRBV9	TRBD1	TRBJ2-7	CASSVGQGAEEQYF	TGTGCCAGCAGCGTAGGGCAGGGGGCTGAAGAGCAGTACTTC
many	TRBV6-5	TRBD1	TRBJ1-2	CASSYNRGLYGYTF	TGTGCCAGCAGTTATAACAGGGGGCTGTATGGCTACACCTTC
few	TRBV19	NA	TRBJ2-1	CASRDGNNEQFF	TGTGCCAGCCGGGACGGGAACAATGAGCAGTTCTTC
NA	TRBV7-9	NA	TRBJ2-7	CASSWERNSYEQYF	TGTGCCAGCAGCTGGGAGAGGAACTCCTACGAGCAGTACTTC
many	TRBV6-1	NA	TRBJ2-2	CASSYSLLGTDTGELFF	TGTGCCAGCAGTTATTCTCTATTGGGGACGGACACCGGGGAGCTGTTTTTT
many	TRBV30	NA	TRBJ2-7	CAWADTYEQYF	TGTGCCTGGGCGGACACCTACGAGCAGTACTTC
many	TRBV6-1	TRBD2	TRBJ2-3	CASPLTGGPKTDTQYF	TGTGCCAGCCCCCTTACGGGGGGGCCGAAGACAGATACGCAGTATTTT
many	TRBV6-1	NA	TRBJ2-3	CASSLGQSSTDTQYF	TGTGCCAGCAGTTTAGGACAGTCTAGCACAGATACGCAGTATTTT
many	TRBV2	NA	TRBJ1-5	CASMGTSNQPQHF	TGTGCCAGCATGGGGACGAGCAATCAGCCCCAGCATTTT
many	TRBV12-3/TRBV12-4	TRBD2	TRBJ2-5	CASSNTGTSWETQYF	TGTGCCAGCAGTAACACCGGGACTAGCTGGGAGACCCAGTACTTC
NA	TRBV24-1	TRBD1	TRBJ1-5	CATSDLNRGLRVQPQDF	TGTGCCACCAGTGATTTAAACAGGGGGCTAAGGGTTCAGCCCCAGGATTTT
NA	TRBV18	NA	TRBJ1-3	CASSSVRGGNTIYF	TGTGCCAGCTCATCGGTCAGAGGAGGAAACACCATATATTTT
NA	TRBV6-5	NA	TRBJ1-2	CASSYSGAAYGYTF	TGTGCCAGCAGTTACTCGGGGGCGGCCTATGGCTACACCTTC
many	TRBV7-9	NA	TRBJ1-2	CASSPPPGSYGYTF	TGTGCCAGCAGCCCCCCTCCGGGTTCCTATGGCTACACCTTC
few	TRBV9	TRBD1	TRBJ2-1	CASSVAGTGLYEQFF	TGTGCCAGCAGCGTAGCTGGGACAGGGCTGTATGAGCAGTTCTTC
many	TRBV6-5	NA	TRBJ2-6	CASSYGGDRYSGANVLTF	TGTGCCAGCAGTTACGGGGGGGACAGATATTCTGGGGCCAACGTCCTGACTTTC
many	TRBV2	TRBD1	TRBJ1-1	CARQGAKNTEAFF	TGTGCCAGACAGGGGGCGAAGAACACTGAAGCTTTCTTT
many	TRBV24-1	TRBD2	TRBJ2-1	CATSAWTSGRVNEQFF	TGTGCCACCAGTGCCTGGACTAGCGGGAGGGTAAATGAGCAGTTCTTC
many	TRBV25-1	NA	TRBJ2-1	CASKSESELFSHYNEQFF	TGTGCCAGCAAATCGGAGTCGGAGCTTTTTTCACATTACAATGAGCAGTTCTTC
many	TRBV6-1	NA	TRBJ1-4	CASSRTVGAEKLFF	TGTGCCAGCAGTAGGACCGTGGGAGCTGAAAAACTGTTTTTT
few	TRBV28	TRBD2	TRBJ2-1	CASSSGTSSNEQFF	TGTGCCAGCAGTTCCGGGACTAGCAGTAATGAGCAGTTCTTC
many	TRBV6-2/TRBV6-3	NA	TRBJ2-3	CASSYGLGGPQDTQYF	TGTGCCAGCAGTTACGGACTGGGCGGGCCCCAAGATACGCAGTATTTT
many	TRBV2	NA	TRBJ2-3	CASSDSLRADTQYF	TGTGCCAGCAGTGATTCCTTACGAGCAGATACGCAGTATTTT
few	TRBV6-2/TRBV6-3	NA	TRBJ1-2	CASSLKGVYYGYTF	TGTGCCAGCAGTCTAAAGGGGGTTTACTATGGCTACACCTTC
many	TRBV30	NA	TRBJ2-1	CAWSVLRDNEQFF	TGTGCCTGGAGTGTACTAAGAGACAATGAGCAGTTCTTC
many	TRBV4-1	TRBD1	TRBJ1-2	CASSQDGQGARGYTF	TGCGCCAGCAGCCAAGATGGGCAGGGGGCGAGAGGCTACACCTTC
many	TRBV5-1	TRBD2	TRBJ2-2	CASSLARTSGTGELFF	TGCGCCAGCAGCTTGGCCCGGACTAGCGGCACCGGGGAGCTGTTTTTT
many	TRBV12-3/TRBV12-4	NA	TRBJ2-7	CASGIMTGRLSYEQYF	TGTGCCAGCGGAATCATGACAGGACGACTCTCCTACGAGCAGTACTTC
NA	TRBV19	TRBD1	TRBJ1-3	CASTRQGPINTIYF	TGTGCCAGCACCAGACAGGGGCCTATAAACACCATATATTTT
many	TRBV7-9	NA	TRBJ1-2	CASSLMSGSYGYTF	TGTGCCAGCAGCTTAATGTCTGGAAGCTATGGCTACACCTTC
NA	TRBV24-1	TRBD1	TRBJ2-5	CATSDTGTGKGETQYF	TGTGCCACCAGTGACACCGGGACAGGGAAGGGGGAGACCCAGTACTTC